This T cell receptor beta chain was sequenced for a study of vaccination effects on CD4 cells after COVID-19 (dated by TCRdb to the early 2020s). At the level of the whole study: In the ViraFEST assay, PBMC were stimulated with viral peptide pools, and TCR sequencing was then used to find antigen-specific CD4+ T cell clonotypes based on their expansion. The Oncomine TCR Beta short-read assay on an Illumina iSeq 100 was used to sequence cultures from other donors in the study. The study compared SARS-CoV-2 spike-specific CD4+ TCR repertoires before and after mRNA vaccination in COVID-19 convalescent patients and infection-naive vaccine recipients. Participants received two doses of either the BNT162b2 or the mRNA-1273 mRNA SARS-CoV-2 vaccine. A few million PBMC per well were cultured in IMDM with roughly 5% human AB serum, 9 to 10 IU/ml IL-2 and gentamicin, plus 10 ug/ml peptides. The full study included approximately nine COVID-19 convalescent patients and several SARS-CoV-2-naive healthy vaccine recipients.

After around ten days of culture, CD4+ T cells were isolated with the EasySep CD4+ T cell isolation kit. None of the healthy vaccine recipients had a prior SARS-CoV-2 infection, which was confirmed by nucleocapsid antibody tests that came back negative both before and after vaccination. On days 3 and 7, half of the culture medium was replaced with fresh IL-2-containing medium. Unless otherwise noted, each peptide stimulation condition was cultured in triplicate wells. Using Ficoll-Paque Plus gradient centrifugation, PBMC were separated from whole blood and then either used fresh or cryopreserved at -140C. The QIAamp micro DNA kit was used to extract genomic DNA from the cultured CD4+ T cells. Compared with germline, V lacks 5 bases and J lacks 9 bases; bases without a gene match: 3. Including cysteine and phenylalanine, the CDR3 has 12 amino acids. The DNA shown is the 36-base CDR3, in frame from base 1.

What the authors observed across the whole study: The study was limited by a small number of convalescent patients, and early post-infection timepoints were lacking. Among healthy vaccine recipients, nearly all vaccine-induced clones were SARS-CoV-2 mono-reactive, and just 1 of 255 was cross-reactive with common cold coronaviruses. Marked clonal contraction was observed in both infection-induced and vaccine-induced clones at late post-vaccination timepoints, consistent with waning T cell responses.

Points on this clone: There is no known antigen for this receptor. No per-base quality is available; no much larger clone lies one base away.

The protocol used for the library was the immunoSEQ multiplex PCR assay. DNA from the CD4+ T cells that had been cultured and isolated underwent TCR beta CDR3 sequencing. Concerning the study's data processing: The analysis removed non-productive TCR sequences, trimmed reads to the CDR3 region, and retained only CDR3s that were 7 or more amino acids long. The MANAFEST web app was used to identify antigen-specific clonotypes by comparing expansion in peptide wells with expansion in reference cultures. To count as positive, a clone had to show expansion at FDR<0.05 compared with the reference and with all other wells, an odds ratio above 5, and a frequency above 0.1% in two replicate wells. A clonotype was called cross-reactive if it was significantly expanded both in SARS-CoV-2 spike wells and in at least one common cold coronavirus spike condition. Using the stringdist R package, CDR3 similarity was measured by Levenshtein distance, and unrooted trees were constructed with ape in R 3.6.1. TCRdb carries this immuneACCESS record with in-frame sequences only. Its versions omit some clonotypes, under half of them owing to an unresolved V gene in the studies checked, with the rest unexplained. The D gene and trimming were derived from the DNA, and the V and J assignments and clone size from that table. This sample holds 70,000 to 75,000 clones; about 74% were observed only once. The leading ten clones occupy roughly 2% of the sample.

The source material was CD4+ T cells from PBMCs cultured without peptide, sampled before COVID-19 vaccination. The chain employs TRBV12-3 or TRBV12-4 and TRBJ2-3, and 9 bases in between align with TRBD2. This sequence originates from a human donor who received a COVID-19 vaccine. The nucleotides read TGTGCCAGCAGTCCACTAGCGGGCACGCAGTATTTT. Its protein reads: CASSPLAGTQYF.